This T cell receptor beta chain was retrieved from a study of T cell responses to AZD1222 COVID-19 vaccine. Germline lookup yields CDR1 ENHRY and CDR2 SYGVKD. V was trimmed by 5 bases and J by 2 bases, leaving 12 bases between them. This CDR3 contains 14 residues. The repertoire was sequenced with immunoSEQ multiplex PCR; TCRdb's copy has only in-frame clones and lacks some. Of under 200,000 clones in the sample, 90% are singletons; the top ten hold about 1.4%. The sample consisted of peripheral blood, taken on day 0 of AZD1222 vaccination. This chain uses TRBV10-3 with TRBJ2-5; no reliable D call. The source is an adult in good health. CDR3: CAISSDKGQETQYF. The CDR3 DNA reads TGTGCCATCAGTAGTGACAAGGGACAAGAGACCCAGTACTTC.